Below, 32 T cell receptor beta chains from the same sample are listed, as sequenced in a study of cytomegalovirus exposure and HLA in healthy donors. A multiplex PCR was run with 60 Vbeta primers and 13 Jbeta primers. Using immunoSEQ multiplex PCR, the repertoire was profiled, and TCRdb retains in-frame clones only, with some absent. The sample lists fewer than 200,000 clones; approximately 86% were seen once. The sample consisted of PBMCs. The source of these receptors is a male donor in good health and CMV-seronegative.

The V gene is TRBV27, the J gene TRBJ2-7, with TRBD2 as a possible D gene (6 bases). In germline, CDR1 is MNHEY, CDR2 SMNVEV (reference sequence). The CDR3 contains 14 residues. Trimming stripped 2 bases from V and 6 bases from J, with 14 bases between. CDR3 region: CASSLSGGYLEQYF. CDR3 nucleotide sequence: TGTGCCAGCAGTTTAAGTGGGGGGTATCTCGAGCAGTACTTC.

This chain connects TRBV10-2 to TRBJ1-1; a possible D gene is TRBD1 (6 bases). CDR3 length: 15 residues. CDR1 and CDR2 (germline): WSHSY, SAAADI. Trimming pared 4 bases from V and 0 bases from J, leaving 12 bases between. As DNA, the CDR3 is TGCGCCAGCAGTGCCTACCGGACAGTGAACACTGAAGCTTTCTTT. Translated, it gives CASSAYRTVNTEAFF.

CDR3 sequence (DNA): TGTGCCTGGAGAGCCCCACACAGGGGGTTCGGAGTAGACTATGGCTACACCTTC. Protein sequence: CAWRAPHRGFGVDYGYTF. This sequence joins TRBV30 and TRBJ1-2; 8 nucleotides align to TRBD1. Germline trimming cut 3 bases from V and 3 bases from J; bases unmatched to any gene: 18. The V gene's germline CDR1 is GTSNPN and CDR2 SVGIG (reference sequence). CDR3 length: 18 amino acids. The entire variable domain, with the rest obtained from reference TRBV30 and TRBJ1-2, is as follows: SQTIHQWPATLVQPVGSPLSLECTVEGTSNPNLYWYRQAAGRGLQLLFYSVGIGQISSEVPQNLSASRPQDRQFILSSKKLLLSDSGFYLCAWRAPHRGFGVDYGYTFGSGTRLTVV.

The genes are TRBV5-1 and TRBJ1-2; D unresolved. Germline CDR1 reads SGHRS; CDR2 reads YFSETQ. This CDR3 is built from 14 residues. With 3 bases removed from V and 4 bases from J, the gap between germline ends came to 13 bases. CDR3 coding DNA: TGCGCCAGCAGCTCCGACACGGGATTCTATGGCTACACCTTC. It specifies CASSSDTGFYGYTF.

The chain employs TRBV29-1 and TRBJ2-2; 7 bases are a match to TRBD2. This CDR3 spans 16 amino acids. Germline values: CDR1 SQVTM, CDR2 ANQGSEA. The junction had 9 bases not matched to a gene; V was cut back by 1 base and J by 4 bases. The CDR3 DNA reads as TGCAGCGTTGAAGGTCCTAGCGGAGCGCCCACCGGGGAGCTGTTTTTT. Its translation is CSVEGPSGAPTGELFF.

The chain combines TRBV15 with TRBJ1-3, with 7 bases matching TRBD1. The CDR3 extends over 17 amino acids. In germline, CDR1 is LNHNV, CDR2 YYDKDF (reference sequence). The junction had 16 bases not matched to a gene; V was cut back by 4 bases and J by 7 bases. The CDR3 protein is CATSTLRTGGSRNTIYF. The CDR3 region has the DNA TGTGCCACCAGCACCCTCAGGACAGGTGGTTCTAGGAACACCATATATTTT.

V gene TRBV9 combines with J gene TRBJ1-5; 9 positions match TRBD1. The ends lost 3 bases at V and 3 bases at J; junction bases unmatched: 4. The V gene's germline CDR1 is SGDLS and CDR2 YYNGEE. The CDR3 is 15 residues long. The CDR3 here is CASSARQGVNQPQHF. CDR3 coding DNA: TGTGCCAGCAGCGCACGACAGGGGGTCAATCAGCCCCAGCATTTT.

The sample holds a few counts of this clone. The rearrangement joins TRBV7-8 to TRBJ2-5; D perhaps matches TRBD2 (6 bases). V gave up 5 bases and J gave up 5 bases, with 15 bases separating them. The CDR3 totals 14 residues. The germline gives CDR1 SGHVS, CDR2 FQNEAQ. The CDR3: CASSPGTLRETQYF. The DNA for the CDR3 is TGTGCCAGCAGCCCCGGGACTCTTCGGGAGACCCAGTACTTC. Together with reference TRBV7-8 and TRBJ2-5, the CDR3 gives the full variable domain: GAGVSQSPRYKVAKRGQDVALRCDPISGHVSLFWYQQALGQGPEFLTYFQNEAQLDKSGLPSDRFFAERPEGSVSTLKIQRTQQEDSAVYLCASSPGTLRETQYFGPGTRLLVL.

The rearrangement joins TRBV7-3 to TRBJ1-1; D is undetermined. CDR1 is SGHTA and CDR2 is FQGTGA in the germline V gene. This CDR3 has 15 residues. Trimming took off 1 base at V and 6 bases at J, with 15 bases between the two ends. CDR3 amino acids: CASSLINGPAAEAFF. The CDR3 region has the DNA TGTGCCAGCAGCTTAATAAATGGTCCGGCGGCTGAAGCTTTCTTT.

This clone has a single count. This sequence joins TRBV10-2 and TRBJ1-3, with 7 positions matching TRBD1. V lost 7 bases to trimming and J lost 0 bases; unmatched junction nucleotides: 6. Germline CDR1 WSHSY, CDR2 SAAADI. CDR3 length equals 15 residues. For the CDR3, the DNA is TGCGCCAGCAAGGGGACAGCAAGCTCTGGAAACACCATATATTTT. It is translated as CASKGTASSGNTIYF.

V and J are TRBV5-8 and TRBJ2-7; no firm D call. Germline-derived CDR1 and CDR2 are SGHTS and YDEGEE. The CDR3 is 14 amino acids. V was trimmed by 0 bases and J by 2 bases, leaving 9 bases between them. CDR3 sequence (DNA): TGTGCCAGCAGCTTGGACGGTCCAACCTACGAGCAGTACTTC. Translating gives CASSLDGPTYEQYF.

The chain employs TRBV27 and TRBJ1-4; D possibly corresponds to TRBD1 (5 bases). Trimming pared 5 bases from V and 4 bases from J, leaving 17 bases between. The CDR3 spans 16 residues. In germline, CDR1 is MNHEY, CDR2 SMNVEV (reference sequence). Here the CDR3 DNA reads TGTGCCAGCAGTGGGAATTTCGGACAAATTAATGAAAAACTGTTTTTT. It yields the protein CASSGNFGQINEKLFF.

The chain employs TRBV25-1 and TRBJ1-5; D possibly corresponds to TRBD1 (5 bases). This CDR3 is 12 amino acids long. Looked up from germline, CDR1 is MGHDK and CDR2 is SYGVNS. The V and J ends lost 3 bases and 13 bases respectively, with 13 bases between them. The CDR3 bases are TGTGCCAGCAGTGACCTAGACGGACATCAGCATTTT. It translates to CASSDLDGHQHF.

The chain has TRBV19 and TRBJ1-1; no reliable D call. CDR1 is LNHDA, CDR2 SQIVND, per germline (reference sequence). This CDR3 region has 13 residues. Trimming stripped 7 bases from V and 2 bases from J, with 11 bases between. The CDR3 DNA reads as TGTGCCAGTAAACCCACGGTCAACACTGAAGCTTTCTTT. Translation gives CASKPTVNTEAFF.

V is TRBV28 and J is TRBJ1-2; TRBD1 is a possible D gene (5 bases). CDR1 and CDR2 (germline): MDHEN, SYDVKM. This CDR3 comprises 15 residues. V shed 2 bases and J shed 4 bases, with 14 bases lying between them. The CDR3, as DNA: TGTGCCAGCAGTTTACAGACAGCCTTCTCCTATGGCTACACCTTC. Translating it yields CASSLQTAFSYGYTF.

The rearrangement uses TRBV18 and TRBJ1-2, with 7 bases lining up with TRBD1. This CDR3 is 16 amino acids long. V lost 2 bases to trimming and J lost 4 bases; unmatched junction nucleotides: 10. Germline V gene data show CDR1 as KGHSH and CDR2 as LQKENI. The CDR3 loop reads CASSPKPGQKTYGYTF. CDR3 nucleotide sequence: TGTGCCAGCTCACCAAAACCGGGACAGAAGACCTATGGCTACACCTTC.

This CDR3 is CASSIGGMGNTEAFF. The CDR3 DNA is TGTGCCAGTAGTATAGGAGGGATGGGAAACACTGAAGCTTTCTTT. The J gene is TRBJ1-1, the V gene TRBV19, with D hard to call. Looked up from germline, CDR1 is LNHDA and CDR2 is SQIVND (reference sequence). The CDR3 is 15 residues long. V gave up 1 base and J gave up 2 bases, with 11 bases separating them.

The chain links TRBV6-5 to TRBJ1-4; 7 bases fit TRBD1. Trimming cost V 6 bases and J 4 bases; bases outside gene matches: 2. CDR3 length: 13 residues. Germline CDR1 is MNHEY and CDR2 is SVGAGI. This CDR3 reads CASRGQLNEKLFF. The CDR3 DNA is TGTGCCAGCAGGGGACAGCTTAATGAAAAACTGTTTTTT.

The chain couples TRBV5-4 to TRBJ2-1, with 9 nucleotides matching TRBD2. CDR3 length equals 15 residues. Trimming took 4 bases from V and 5 from J; bases not matched to a gene: 7. CDR1 is SGHNT, CDR2 YYREEE, per germline (reference sequence). Here the CDR3 reads CASSRGLANHNEQFF. The CDR3 DNA follows: TGTGCCAGCAGCAGGGGACTAGCCAACCACAATGAGCAGTTCTTC.

The chain recombines TRBV11-2 with TRBJ1-3, with 7 bases aligning to TRBD1. This CDR3 comprises 16 residues. Germline V gene sequence: CDR1 SGHAT, CDR2 FQNNGV. The trim removed 8 bases at V and 4 bases at J, leaving 14 bases unmatched. The CDR3, as DNA: TGTGCCAGCCGGGATTACAGGGGCTCGAGAGGAAACACCATATATTTT. Amino acids: CASRDYRGSRGNTIYF.

CDR3 in DNA: TGTGCCAGCAGGGGGGGACTTCGCTACGAGCAGTACTTC. Its translation: CASRGGLRYEQYF. The V gene is TRBV28, the J gene TRBJ2-7; possible D gene TRBD2, 6 bases. Germline V gives CDR1 MDHEN, CDR2 SYDVKM. The V end was cut by 6 bases, the J end by 3 bases, with 12 bases between. This CDR3 has 13 amino acids.

The genes are TRBV4-3 and TRBJ1-4; D uncertain. The CDR3 covers 16 residues. Looked up from germline, CDR1 is LGHNA and CDR2 is YSLEER. With 0 bases removed from V and 4 bases from J, the gap between germline ends came to 12 bases. The CDR3 region is CASSQDERLYNEKLFF. The DNA of the CDR3 is TGCGCCAGCAGCCAAGATGAGAGACTATATAATGAAAAACTGTTTTTT.

V and J are TRBV7-9 and TRBJ1-1; 9 bases line up with TRBD1. CDR3 length: 12 amino acids. J gave up 6 bases and V 10 bases, and 6 bases lay outside the gene matches. Per germline, CDR1 SEHNR and CDR2 FQNEAQ (reference sequence). Written as DNA, the CDR3 is TGTGCCACCAAAAGACAGGGGGCTGAAGCTTTCTTT. Its translation is CATKRQGAEAFF.

The rearrangement uses TRBV7-9 and TRBJ1-6; TRBD1 matches 8 bases. This CDR3 is 18 amino acids long. V was clipped by 5 bases and J by 5 bases; unmatched bases: 14. Per germline, CDR1 SEHNR and CDR2 FQNEAQ (reference sequence). CDR3 in DNA: TGTGCCAGCAGCCTAGGACAGGGCGGCTTGGGGAATAATTCACCCCTCCACTTT. This translates into CASSLGQGGLGNNSPLHF. The variable domain in full, completed from reference TRBV7-9 and TRBJ1-6, reads DTGVSQNPRHKITKRGQNVTFRCDPISEHNRLYWYRQTLGQGPEFLTYFQNEAQLEKSRLLSDRFSAERPKGSFSTLEIQRTEQGDSAMYLCASSLGQGGLGNNSPLHFGNGTRLTVT.

This chain uses TRBV5-4 with TRBJ2-1; D is ambiguous. The V end lost 0 bases, the J end lost 7 bases, and 5 bases lay between the germline ends. The CDR3 is 12 residues long. Germline values: CDR1 SGHNT, CDR2 YYREEE (reference sequence). CDR3 in amino acids: CASSLDSNEQFF. The DNA of the CDR3 is TGTGCCAGCAGCTTGGATTCAAATGAGCAGTTCTTC. Full variable domain (missing parts from reference TRBV5-4 and TRBJ2-1): ETGVTQSPTHLIKTRGQQVTLRCSSQSGHNTVSWYQQALGQGPQFIFQYYREEENGRGNFPPRFSGLQFPNYSSELNVNALELDDSALYLCASSLDSNEQFFGPGTRLTVL.

The chain combines TRBV10-1 with TRBJ2-7; 10 bases align to TRBD1. CDR3 length: 15 residues. Germline trimming cut 5 bases from V and 3 bases from J; bases unmatched to any gene: 7. The V gene's germline CDR1 is WNHNN and CDR2 SYGVQD (reference sequence). CDR3 loop: CASSPVTGGRYEQYF. CDR3 nucleotides: TGCGCCAGCAGTCCAGTGACAGGGGGCCGCTACGAGCAGTACTTC.

This clone came up once. The chain links TRBV2 to TRBJ2-3; 13 bases agree with TRBD2. The CDR3 runs 17 residues. V lost 4 bases to trimming and J lost 1 base; unmatched junction nucleotides: 5. Germline V CDR1 and CDR2: SNHLY, FYNNEI. The CDR3 reads CASSAGTSGVCTDTQYF. Here the CDR3 DNA reads TGTGCCAGCAGTGCGGGGACTAGCGGGGTGTGCACAGATACGCAGTATTTT.

The chain joins TRBV6-6 to TRBJ2-1; 8 nucleotides align to TRBD1. Germline-derived CDR1 and CDR2 are MNHNY and SVGAGI (reference sequence). There are 14 residues in the CDR3. Losses at the gene ends were 2 bases for V and 6 bases for J; bases not matched to a gene: 3. The CDR3 loop reads CASSYRTGGNEQFF. DNA for the CDR3: TGTGCCAGCAGTTACAGAACAGGGGGCAATGAGCAGTTCTTC.

The chain employs TRBV6-6 and TRBJ1-1; 8 bases agree with TRBD1. After removal of 2 bases from V and 4 bases from J, the junction contained 9 bases not matched to a gene. The CDR3 runs 16 residues. CDR1 is MNHNY, CDR2 SVGAGI, per germline (reference sequence). CDR3 residues: CASSYAVATGGTEAFF. The CDR3 DNA reads as TGTGCCAGCAGTTACGCCGTCGCCACAGGGGGCACTGAAGCTTTCTTT.

The gene calls are TRBV4-2 and TRBJ2-7, with D possibly matching TRBD2 (6 bases). V gave up 0 bases and J gave up 1 base, with 13 bases separating them. The germline V gene encodes CDR1 LGHNA and CDR2 YNFKEQ. This CDR3 is built from 16 residues. The CDR3 nucleotides are TGTGCCAGCAGCCAAGATGAGGCGGGATGGTCCTACGAGCAGTACTTC. Its translation: CASSQDEAGWSYEQYF.

The V gene is TRBV7-9, the J gene TRBJ2-7, with 8 positions matching TRBD2. With 2 bases clipped from V and 6 bases from J, the junction kept 9 bases outside the gene matches. Germline lookup yields CDR1 SEHNR and CDR2 FQNEAQ (reference sequence). The CDR3 has 15 residues. The CDR3 coding sequence is TGTGCCAGCAGCTTAAATCGAGCGGGAGCGGGCGAGCAGTACTTC. Translation: CASSLNRAGAGEQYF.

The rearrangement uses TRBV19 and TRBJ1-2; D is ambiguous. Trimming cost V 3 bases and J 8 bases, with 19 bases left between them. Germline V gene sequence: CDR1 LNHDA, CDR2 SQIVND (reference sequence). This CDR3 spans 15 amino acids. The CDR3 DNA reads TGTGCCAGTAGTATCCGCGGGGATTCGCCTCTAGGCTACACCTTC. As protein: CASSIRGDSPLGYTF.